Each of the 6 T cell receptor beta chains below was sequenced from the same sample in a study of cytomegalovirus exposure and HLA in healthy donors. The PCR contained 60 Vbeta and 13 Jbeta primers. Measured with immunoSEQ multiplex PCR; TCRdb has only the in-frame clones, and not every one. The sample includes about 67,000 clones, about 82% of them seen just once. Sample: PBMCs. The receptors originated from a woman aged 25 to 39 in good health and CMV-seronegative.

The rearrangement uses TRBV29-1 and TRBJ1-2; tentative D call: TRBD1 (5 bases). The germline gives CDR1 SQVTM, CDR2 ANQGSEA. Trimming removed 4 bases from V and 6 bases from J, with 12 bases in between. CDR3 length: 12 amino acids. CDR3 amino acids: CSVVGGGHGYTF. The CDR3 bases are TGCAGCGTTGTCGGCGGGGGACATGGCTACACCTTC.

This clone appeared a single time. The chain recombines TRBV19 with TRBJ2-7; D gene unclear. Trimming took off 3 bases at V and 2 bases at J, with 5 bases between the two ends. The CDR3 spans 12 residues. Germline CDR1 reads LNHDA; CDR2 reads SQIVND (reference sequence). The DNA of the CDR3 is TGTGCCAGTAGTATCAGTCCCTACGAGCAGTACTTC. Translation gives CASSISPYEQYF.

The V and J genes are TRBV6-5 and TRBJ1-1; D is unresolved. Deletions cut 2 bases from V and 7 bases from J, with 14 bases between. CDR1 MNHEY and CDR2 SVGAGI come from the germline V gene. The CDR3 is 14 amino acids. The CDR3 DNA reads TGTGCCAGCAGTTACCAACTCGGGAGTGGTGAAGCTTTCTTT. Translating it yields CASSYQLGSGEAFF.

The genes are TRBV19 and TRBJ2-7; D might be TRBD2 (5 bases). CDR3 length equals 12 residues. V lost 10 bases and J lost 2, with 12 bases in between. The germline CDR1 and CDR2 sequences are LNHDA and SQIVND (reference sequence). CDR3 sequence (DNA): TGTGCCACACAAAACGGGGCCTACGAGCAGTACTTC. Amino acids: CATQNGAYEQYF.

The chain joins TRBV6-1 to TRBJ2-7, with 7 bases that match TRBD2. V gave up 10 bases and J gave up 0 bases; unmatched junction bases: 9. CDR1 MNHNS and CDR2 SASEGT come from the germline V gene. The CDR3 is made up of 14 amino acids. Here the CDR3 reads CATAGDLLSYEQYF. CDR3 DNA: TGTGCCACCGCGGGGGACCTCCTCTCCTACGAGCAGTACTTC.

This chain uses TRBV6-6 with TRBJ2-3; the D gene is possibly TRBD1 (5 bases). V shed 0 bases and J shed 4 bases, with 14 bases lying between them. There are 16 residues in the CDR3. Per germline, CDR1 MNHNY and CDR2 SVGAGI (reference sequence). DNA of the CDR3: TGTGCCAGCAGTTACTCGAGCCAGGTCAGGGCAGATACGCAGTATTTT. Residues: CASSYSSQVRADTQYF.